The 9 T cell receptor beta chains listed next were all sequenced from one sample in a study of blood T cells in healthy people across ages. Primers used in a second PCR of about 6 to 12 cycles were a sample-barcoded 5' primer and a J-beta primer mix. TCRdb ran MiXCR on the 5' RACE reads and lists one entry per CDR3 protein. This sample carries approximately 780,000 distinct CDR3 sequences, under 30% of them seen once, and the ten largest clones take 2.5% to 3.5%. These records were also assigned to another study, of T cells of mothers and their children.

The sample was blood. These receptors were obtained from a boy younger than 18 in good health.

The chain is built from TRBV20-1 and TRBJ1-1, with 7 nucleotides matching TRBD1. V shed 7 bases, J shed 1 base, and the junction held 3 bases outside the gene matches. Germline values: CDR1 DFQATT, CDR2 SNEGSKA (reference sequence). The CDR3 contains 12 residues. As DNA, the CDR3 is TGCAGTGTTTGGACAGGGAACACTGAAGCTTTCTTT. Protein: CSVWTGNTEAFF.

The chain uses TRBV11-2 and TRBJ2-5; TRBD1 matches 7 bases. After removal of 5 bases from V and 4 bases from J, the junction contained 10 bases not matched to a gene. From germline, CDR1 is SGHAT and CDR2 FQNNGV. CDR3 size: 15 residues. CDR3 bases: TGTGCCAGCAGCGAGGGGGCAATCGCTCGAGAGACCCAGTACTTC. This encodes CASSEGAIARETQYF.

This clonotype was observed a few times. The chain combines TRBV12-3 or TRBV12-4 with TRBJ2-2; D is unresolved. Trimming removed 3 bases from V and 1 base from J, with 3 bases in between. The CDR3 sequence is 13 residues long. DNA of the CDR3: TGTGCCAGCAGTTTTATGAACACCGGGGAGCTGTTTTTT. Translation: CASSFMNTGELFF.

The chain is built from TRBV6-5 and TRBJ2-1, with 8 bases lining up with TRBD1. The CDR3 has 18 residues. CDR1 MNHEY and CDR2 SVGAGI come from the germline V gene. The V gene end was trimmed by 1 base and the J gene end by 10 bases; junction bases not matched to a gene: 18. CDR3 DNA sequence: TGTGCCAGCAGTTACTTCTCAGGGGGCGGCGAGGTGCGCGACGAGCAGTTCTTC. Amino acids: CASSYFSGGGEVRDEQFF.

This clonotype was observed a handful of times. The genes are TRBV28 and TRBJ2-5; D is unclear. The CDR3 consists of 14 residues. The V gene lost 8 bases and the J gene lost 3 bases, with 16 bases spanning the gap. Germline V lookup: CDR1 MDHEN, CDR2 SYDVKM. The CDR3 bases are TGTGCCAGCGCTACCGTCGACTCCAAAGAGACCCAGTACTTC. This sequence encodes CASATVDSKETQYF.

Here the CDR3 reads CASSLRGRPSGANVLTF. The CDR3 bases are TGCGCCAGCAGCTTGCGTGGCAGGCCGTCTGGGGCCAACGTCCTGACTTTC. V is TRBV5-1 and J is TRBJ2-6; D is uncertain. The CDR3 sequence is 17 residues long. V was trimmed by 1 base and J by 1 base, leaving 12 bases between them. Germline lookup yields CDR1 SGHRS and CDR2 YFSETQ.

There are many counts of this clonotype. The chain carries TRBV6-5 and TRBJ2-7; D call uncertain. V dropped 4 bases and J dropped 0 bases, with 7 bases sitting between them. Germline lookup yields CDR1 MNHEY and CDR2 SVGAGI. The CDR3 sequence is 13 residues long. The DNA of the CDR3 is TGTGCCAGCAGTTCGGCATTCTCCTACGAGCAGTACTTC. This gives the protein CASSSAFSYEQYF.

Only a few counts were recorded for this clonotype. CDR3: CASSLFRLAGGPSETQYF. CDR3 coding DNA: TGTGCCAGCAGCCTCTTCCGATTAGCGGGGGGGCCTAGTGAGACCCAGTACTTC. J is TRBJ2-5 and V is TRBV3-1; 11 bases are shared with TRBD2. V trimming: 4 bases; J trimming: 5 bases; junction bases outside the gene matches: 15. This CDR3 region has 18 residues. CDR1 is LGHDT, CDR2 YNNKEL, per germline (reference sequence).

The gene calls are TRBV29-1 and TRBJ2-5, with unresolved D. The V end was cut by 5 bases, the J end by 0 bases, with 10 bases between. In germline, CDR1 is SQVTM, CDR2 ANQGSEA. This CDR3 region has 13 residues. CDR3 sequence: CSVRYVNQETQYF. CDR3 nucleotide sequence: TGCAGCGTTCGTTACGTGAACCAAGAGACCCAGTACTTC.